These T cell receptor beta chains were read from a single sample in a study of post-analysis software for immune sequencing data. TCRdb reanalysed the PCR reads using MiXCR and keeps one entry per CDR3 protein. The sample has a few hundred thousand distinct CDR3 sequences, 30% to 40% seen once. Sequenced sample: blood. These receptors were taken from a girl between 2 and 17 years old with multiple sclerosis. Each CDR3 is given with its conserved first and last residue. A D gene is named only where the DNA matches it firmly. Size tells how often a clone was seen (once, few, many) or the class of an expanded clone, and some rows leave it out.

cdr3_aa: CASSRTQGPGTEAFF; cdr3_nt: TGTGCCAGCAGTCGGACCCAGGGCCCCGGGACTGAAGCTTTCTTT; cdr3_length: 15; d_call: NA; clone_size: NA; v_call: TRBV12-3/TRBV12-4; j_call: TRBJ1-1
cdr3_aa: CASSYAGPTGGYTF; cdr3_nt: TGTGCCAGCAGCTACGCGGGCCCAACTGGTGGCTACACCTTC; cdr3_length: 14; d_call: NA; clone_size: NA; v_call: TRBV11-1; j_call: TRBJ1-2
cdr3_aa: CASSAQGNEQFF; cdr3_nt: TGCGCCAGCAGTGCCCAGGGCAATGAGCAGTTCTTC; cdr3_length: 12; d_call: NA; clone_size: many; v_call: TRBV10-1; j_call: TRBJ2-1
cdr3_aa: CASSDGAGGRHEQFF; cdr3_nt: TGCGCCAGCAGTGATGGAGCGGGGGGCCGCCATGAGCAGTTCTTC; cdr3_length: 15; d_call: TRBD2; clone_size: NA; v_call: TRBV10-1; j_call: TRBJ2-1
cdr3_aa: CAISEGTTGGGNEQFF; cdr3_nt: TGTGCCATCAGTGAGGGAACCACAGGGGGGGGCAATGAGCAGTTCTTC; cdr3_length: 16; d_call: NA; clone_size: NA; v_call: TRBV10-3; j_call: TRBJ2-1
cdr3_aa: CASSLTQRHETQYF; cdr3_nt: TGTGCCAGCAGCTTGACCCAGCGTCACGAGACCCAGTACTTC; cdr3_length: 14; d_call: NA; clone_size: NA; v_call: TRBV5-4; j_call: TRBJ2-5
cdr3_aa: CASSPLREGETQYF; cdr3_nt: TGCGCCAGCAGCCCGTTGAGGGAGGGAGAGACCCAGTACTTC; cdr3_length: 14; d_call: TRBD2; clone_size: NA; v_call: TRBV4-1; j_call: TRBJ2-5
cdr3_aa: CSARDDRGSYEQYF; cdr3_nt: TGCAGTGCTAGAGATGACAGGGGGTCCTACGAGCAGTACTTC; cdr3_length: 14; d_call: TRBD1; clone_size: few; v_call: TRBV20-1; j_call: TRBJ2-7
cdr3_aa: CASSLVWGTGTSASDEQYF; cdr3_nt: TGTGCCAGCAGCTTAGTGTGGGGGACCGGGACTAGCGCATCCGACGAGCAGTACTTC; cdr3_length: 19; d_call: TRBD2; clone_size: NA; v_call: TRBV11-2; j_call: TRBJ2-7
cdr3_aa: CASSLRGPGTLRVDTGELFF; cdr3_nt: TGTGCCAGCAGCCTAAGGGGGCCCGGGACACTCCGGGTTGACACCGGGGAGCTGTTTTTT; cdr3_length: 20; d_call: TRBD1; clone_size: NA; v_call: TRBV7-3; j_call: TRBJ2-2
cdr3_aa: CSARNRGPGGVRYEQYF; cdr3_nt: TGCAGTGCTAGAAACAGGGGGCCAGGTGGGGTACGCTACGAGCAGTACTTC; cdr3_length: 17; d_call: TRBD1; clone_size: many; v_call: TRBV20-1; j_call: TRBJ2-7
cdr3_aa: CASALHVVGNYGYTF; cdr3_nt: TGTGCCAGCGCGCTGCACGTTGTGGGGAACTATGGCTACACCTTC; cdr3_length: 15; d_call: NA; clone_size: few; v_call: TRBV7-2; j_call: TRBJ1-2
cdr3_aa: CASSSRQIWGYTF; cdr3_nt: TGTGCCAGCAGTTCCAGACAGATCTGGGGCTACACCTTC; cdr3_length: 13; d_call: NA; clone_size: many; v_call: TRBV12-3/TRBV12-4; j_call: TRBJ1-2
cdr3_aa: CASSSGTDPLGEQFF; cdr3_nt: TGTGCCAGCAGTTCCGGGACAGATCCCTTAGGTGAGCAGTTCTTC; cdr3_length: 15; d_call: TRBD1; clone_size: few; v_call: TRBV6-5; j_call: TRBJ2-1
cdr3_aa: CASSSQGSGYNEQYF; cdr3_nt: TGCGCCAGCAGCTCACAGGGCTCGGGCTACAATGAGCAGTACTTC; cdr3_length: 15; d_call: NA; clone_size: NA; v_call: TRBV5-1; j_call: TRBJ2-7
cdr3_aa: CASSLVGLAGEGEQFF; cdr3_nt: TGTGCCAGCAGCTTAGTGGGACTAGCGGGGGAGGGGGAGCAGTTCTTC; cdr3_length: 16; d_call: TRBD2; clone_size: NA; v_call: TRBV11-3; j_call: TRBJ2-1
cdr3_aa: CASPIDGQNSYNEQFF; cdr3_nt: TGTGCCAGCCCCATTGACGGACAAAACTCCTACAATGAGCAGTTCTTC; cdr3_length: 16; d_call: NA; clone_size: NA; v_call: TRBV6-1; j_call: TRBJ2-1
cdr3_aa: CAISESDREEDTQYF; cdr3_nt: TGTGCCATCAGTGAGAGTGACAGGGAAGAAGATACGCAGTATTTT; cdr3_length: 15; d_call: TRBD1; clone_size: many; v_call: TRBV10-3; j_call: TRBJ2-3
cdr3_aa: CAINTLGAGANVLTF; cdr3_nt: TGTGCCATCAATACGTTGGGAGCCGGGGCCAACGTCCTGACTTTC; cdr3_length: 15; d_call: NA; clone_size: NA; v_call: TRBV10-3; j_call: TRBJ2-6
cdr3_aa: CASSARLNQPQHF; cdr3_nt: TGTGCCAGCAGTGCCCGGTTGAATCAGCCCCAGCATTTT; cdr3_length: 13; d_call: NA; clone_size: NA; v_call: TRBV6-5; j_call: TRBJ1-5
cdr3_aa: CATSKRDEQFF; cdr3_nt: TGTGCCACCTCTAAGCGGGATGAGCAGTTCTTC; cdr3_length: 11; d_call: NA; clone_size: NA; v_call: TRBV24-1; j_call: TRBJ2-1
cdr3_aa: CSARSGQGGTEAFF; cdr3_nt: TGCAGTGCTAGATCCGGACAGGGAGGGACTGAAGCTTTCTTT; cdr3_length: 14; d_call: TRBD1; clone_size: few; v_call: TRBV20-1; j_call: TRBJ1-1
cdr3_aa: CSVEDVRTGAGEQYF; cdr3_nt: TGCAGCGTTGAAGATGTAAGGACAGGGGCCGGCGAGCAGTACTTC; cdr3_length: 15; d_call: TRBD1; clone_size: few; v_call: TRBV29-1; j_call: TRBJ2-7
cdr3_aa: CSARPQGSYEQYF; cdr3_nt: TGCAGTGCTAGACCACAGGGGTCCTACGAGCAGTACTTC; cdr3_length: 13; d_call: TRBD1; clone_size: few; v_call: TRBV20-1; j_call: TRBJ2-7
cdr3_aa: CDSSQEQRLASYEQYF; cdr3_nt: TGCGACAGCAGCCAAGAACAGAGACTAGCATCCTACGAGCAGTACTTC; cdr3_length: 16; d_call: TRBD2; clone_size: NA; v_call: TRBV4-3; j_call: TRBJ2-7
cdr3_aa: CASRPNQGYSYNEQFF; cdr3_nt: TGCGCCAGCAGACCCAATCAAGGGTACTCCTACAATGAGCAGTTCTTC; cdr3_length: 16; d_call: NA; clone_size: few; v_call: TRBV5-1; j_call: TRBJ2-1
cdr3_aa: CASSSGTGGASYGYTF; cdr3_nt: TGTGCCAGCAGCTCCGGGACAGGGGGCGCTTCCTATGGCTACACCTTC; cdr3_length: 16; d_call: TRBD1; clone_size: NA; v_call: TRBV7-3; j_call: TRBJ1-2
cdr3_aa: CASSLAGARWDNEQFF; cdr3_nt: TGTGCCAGCAGTTTAGCGGGGGCTAGGTGGGACAATGAGCAGTTCTTC; cdr3_length: 16; d_call: NA; clone_size: NA; v_call: TRBV12-3/TRBV12-4; j_call: TRBJ2-1
cdr3_aa: CASSPKVGSYTF; cdr3_nt: TGTGCCAGCAGTCCCAAGGTCGGGAGCTACACCTTC; cdr3_length: 12; d_call: NA; clone_size: NA; v_call: TRBV12-3/TRBV12-4; j_call: TRBJ1-2
cdr3_aa: CAILESGQGQETQYF; cdr3_nt: TGTGCCATCCTAGAGTCAGGCCAGGGCCAAGAGACCCAGTACTTC; cdr3_length: 15; d_call: NA; clone_size: few; v_call: TRBV10-3; j_call: TRBJ2-5
cdr3_aa: CAISESQSRQGSNQPQHF; cdr3_nt: TGTGCCATCAGTGAGTCGCAGTCTCGACAGGGCAGCAATCAGCCCCAGCATTTT; cdr3_length: 18; d_call: TRBD1; clone_size: NA; v_call: TRBV10-3; j_call: TRBJ1-5
cdr3_aa: CASSLWGVTQETQYF; cdr3_nt: TGTGCCAGCAGCCTTTGGGGGGTAACACAAGAGACCCAGTACTTC; cdr3_length: 15; d_call: NA; clone_size: few; v_call: TRBV7-2; j_call: TRBJ2-5
cdr3_aa: CASRSSGTGMYF; cdr3_nt: TGTGCCAGCAGATCCTCGGGCACAGGGATGTACTTC; cdr3_length: 12; d_call: NA; clone_size: many; v_call: TRBV27; j_call: TRBJ2-5
cdr3_aa: CASLEGDGNQPQHF; cdr3_nt: TGTGCCAGCTTGGAGGGGGACGGCAATCAGCCCCAGCATTTT; cdr3_length: 14; d_call: NA; clone_size: few; v_call: TRBV7-8; j_call: TRBJ1-5
cdr3_aa: CACSPPGETQYF; cdr3_nt: TGTGCCTGCAGCCCACCTGGGGAGACCCAGTACTTC; cdr3_length: 12; d_call: NA; clone_size: NA; v_call: TRBV3-1; j_call: TRBJ2-5
cdr3_aa: CASSPTGPREKLFF; cdr3_nt: TGTGCCAGCAGCCCGACAGGACCCCGGGAAAAACTGTTTTTT; cdr3_length: 14; d_call: NA; clone_size: once; v_call: TRBV7-9; j_call: TRBJ1-4
cdr3_aa: CASSEEGYSPLHF; cdr3_nt: TGTGCCAGCAGTGAAGAGGGGTATTCACCCCTCCACTTT; cdr3_length: 13; d_call: NA; clone_size: few; v_call: TRBV6-1; j_call: TRBJ1-6
cdr3_aa: CASSPGTGLNEQYF; cdr3_nt: TGCGCCAGCAGTCCAGGGACAGGGTTGAACGAGCAGTACTTC; cdr3_length: 14; d_call: TRBD1; clone_size: NA; v_call: TRBV10-1; j_call: TRBJ2-7
cdr3_aa: CASSSGIAGETDTQYF; cdr3_nt: TGTGCCAGCAGCTCTGGGATAGCGGGGGAGACTGATACGCAGTATTTT; cdr3_length: 16; d_call: TRBD2; clone_size: few; v_call: TRBV7-2; j_call: TRBJ2-3
cdr3_aa: CASSQAGTSGTDTRYF; cdr3_nt: TGCGCCAGCAGCCAAGCGGGGACTAGCGGCACAGATACGCGGTATTTT; cdr3_length: 16; d_call: TRBD2; clone_size: once; v_call: TRBV4-1; j_call: TRBJ2-3
cdr3_aa: CASSQVAGTAGEQFF; cdr3_nt: TGTGCCAGCAGCCAAGTTGCAGGGACTGCCGGGGAGCAGTTCTTC; cdr3_length: 15; d_call: NA; clone_size: NA; v_call: TRBV4-2; j_call: TRBJ2-1
cdr3_aa: CASSYGQHNEQFF; cdr3_nt: TGTGCCAGCAGCTATGGACAGCACAATGAGCAGTTCTTC; cdr3_length: 13; d_call: NA; clone_size: few; v_call: TRBV7-8; j_call: TRBJ2-1
cdr3_aa: CASSDHSSSKDTQYF; cdr3_nt: TGTGCCAGCAGTGATCACTCCTCTAGCAAAGATACGCAGTATTTT; cdr3_length: 15; d_call: NA; clone_size: few; v_call: TRBV6-4; j_call: TRBJ2-3
cdr3_aa: CASIGRRPPGGYTF; cdr3_nt: TGTGCCAGCATCGGGCGACGTCCGCCGGGTGGCTACACCTTC; cdr3_length: 14; d_call: NA; clone_size: many; v_call: TRBV6-5; j_call: TRBJ1-2
cdr3_aa: CSSSIRTSREQFF; cdr3_nt: TGTTCCAGCAGCATTAGGACTAGCCGCGAGCAGTTCTTC; cdr3_length: 13; d_call: TRBD2; clone_size: NA; v_call: TRBV7-9; j_call: TRBJ2-1
cdr3_aa: CAISAGGARGIQYF; cdr3_nt: TGTGCTATCAGTGCTGGGGGGGCGAGGGGCATTCAGTACTTC; cdr3_length: 14; d_call: NA; clone_size: NA; v_call: TRBV10-3; j_call: TRBJ2-4
cdr3_aa: CASSLAQSFEQYF; cdr3_nt: TGTGCCAGCAGCTTGGCCCAGAGTTTCGAGCAGTACTTC; cdr3_length: 13; d_call: NA; clone_size: few; v_call: TRBV5-5; j_call: TRBJ2-7
cdr3_aa: CASSQAGIHNEQFF; cdr3_nt: TGCGCCAGCAGCCAAGCAGGGATCCACAATGAGCAGTTCTTC; cdr3_length: 14; d_call: NA; clone_size: few; v_call: TRBV4-1; j_call: TRBJ2-1
cdr3_aa: CSVEGLAGRTDTQYF; cdr3_nt: TGCAGCGTTGAAGGACTAGCGGGGCGCACAGATACGCAGTATTTT; cdr3_length: 15; d_call: TRBD2; clone_size: NA; v_call: TRBV29-1; j_call: TRBJ2-3
cdr3_aa: CASSPRLAGAQETQYF; cdr3_nt: TGTGCCAGCAGCCCACGACTAGCGGGGGCGCAGGAGACCCAGTACTTC; cdr3_length: 16; d_call: TRBD2; clone_size: many; v_call: TRBV11-2; j_call: TRBJ2-5
cdr3_aa: CASSNEEICDRNSLEQYF; cdr3_nt: TGTGCCAGCAGCAACGAAGAAATCTGTGACCGGAACTCCCTCGAGCAGTACTTC; cdr3_length: 18; d_call: NA; clone_size: few; v_call: TRBV21-1; j_call: TRBJ2-7